This TCR beta chain is from a study of T cells after yellow fever vaccination. Study-wide results and limits: Most primary-vaccination clones recurred post-booster (approximately 95% CD4, 85% to 90% CD8). Contamination by abundant bulk-population clonotypes could be present in FACS-sorted repertoires. The secondary response showed a weaker magnitude and a faster peak, day 5 versus 15.

V was shortened by 3 bases and J by 4 bases, with 11 bases between the two germline ends. This CDR3 region has 13 residues. CDR1 is SGHRS and CDR2 is YFSETQ in the germline V gene. The TCR cDNA carried a universal primer site and UMIs from 5'RACE template switching. Each CDR3 protein is one row after TCRdb ran MiXCR on the 5' RACE reads. The table has 300,000 or so distinct CDR3 sequences, 8.5% to 10% seen once; the top ten hold about 3%. This clonotype was seen only a few times. The antigen is not known. This receptor was obtained from a man aged 18 to 30 who received the YFV17D yellow fever vaccine. The material was CD4+ T cells sorted from PBMCs, obtained 5 days after the yellow fever booster vaccination. The V gene is TRBV5-1, the J gene TRBJ2-7, with a weak D call TRBD2 (5 bases). The CDR3: CASSWTGFYEQYV. DNA for the CDR3: TGCGCCAGCAGCTGGACGGGGTTTTACGAGCAGTACGTC.